These 15 T cell receptor beta chains came from one sample sequenced in a study of blood T cell repertoires in COVID-19. The protocol was immunoSEQ multiplex PCR, while the TCRdb copy is restricted to in-frame clones and leaves out a portion. The repertoire holds some 400,000 clones, with roughly 77% as singletons. Sequenced sample: peripheral blood. These receptors were taken from a human donor with acute or convalescent COVID-19. The donor label of this sample is uncertain.

The rearrangement links TRBV15 to TRBJ2-1; 7 nucleotides match TRBD1. This CDR3 contains 16 residues. Germline V gene sequence: CDR1 LNHNV, CDR2 YYDKDF (reference sequence). J was trimmed by 5 bases and V by 3 bases; bases with no gene match: 10. This chain's CDR3 is CATSSQTGHSNNEQFF. The CDR3 coding sequence is TGTGCCACCAGCAGTCAGACAGGGCATAGCAACAATGAGCAGTTCTTC.

The V call is TRBV9, the J call TRBJ1-3; tentatively, D is TRBD1 (6 bases). The CDR3 sequence is 14 residues long. V was cut by 4 bases and J by 2 bases, with 10 bases left in between. Looked up from germline, CDR1 is SGDLS and CDR2 is YYNGEE. Here the CDR3 reads CASSSRTAGNTIYF. CDR3 nucleotide sequence: TGTGCCAGCAGCTCCCGGACAGCTGGAAACACCATATATTTT.

The gene calls are TRBV7-2 and TRBJ2-1, with no clear D. CDR1 and CDR2 (germline): SGHTA, FQGNSA. V dropped 1 base and J dropped 4 bases, with 20 bases sitting between them. This CDR3 comprises 18 residues. CDR3 residues: CASSLGLYGAPTYNEQFF. CDR3 sequence (DNA): TGTGCCAGCAGCTTAGGTCTCTACGGAGCTCCTACTTACAATGAGCAGTTCTTC.

The rearrangement uses TRBV7-8 and TRBJ2-7; 8 bases are shared with TRBD1. The CDR3 runs 15 residues. J gave up 4 bases and V 3 bases, and 8 bases lay outside the gene matches. In germline, CDR1 is SGHVS, CDR2 FQNEAQ. In nucleotides, the CDR3 is TGTGCCAGCAGCTTCCAGGGGGCGCAGGGGTACGAGCAGTACTTC. This sequence encodes CASSFQGAQGYEQYF.

This clone came up once. CDR3 bases: TGCACCAGCAGCCAAGATCACCTAGTTGCAACTAATGAAAAACTGTTTTTT. Its protein product is CTSSQDHLVATNEKLFF. The chain is built from TRBV1 and TRBJ1-4. TRBV1 is designated a pseudogene. The CDR3 length is 17 residues.

Only one count was recorded for this clone. CDR3 amino acids: CASSPGSGGWALHF. CDR3 bases: TGTGCCAGCAGCCCAGGGTCTGGGGGCTGGGCCCTCCACTTT. This chain links TRBV28 with TRBJ1-6; possibly TRBD1 for D (6 bases). The ends were cut back, 6 bases at V and 14 bases at J, with 20 bases in the middle. The CDR3 is 14 residues long. In germline, CDR1 is MDHEN, CDR2 SYDVKM. Using reference TRBV28 and TRBJ1-6 for the parts outside the CDR3, the full variable domain is DVKVTQSSRYLVKRTGEKVFLECVQDMDHENMFWYRQDPGLGLRLIYFSYDVKMKEKGDIPEGYSVSREKKERFSLILESASTNQTSMYLCASSPGSGGWALHFGNGTRLTVT.

V is TRBV7-4 and J is TRBJ2-3, with unresolved D. Trimming took off 6 bases at V and 0 bases at J, with 13 bases between the two ends. The length of the CDR3 is 15 residues. Germline-derived CDR1 and CDR2 are SGHVT and SQSDAQ. The CDR3 bases are TGTGCCAGCAGAGTAGGCGGTACTAGCACAGATACGCAGTATTTT. This translates into CASRVGGTSTDTQYF. Supplemented by reference TRBV7-4 and TRBJ2-3, the full variable domain reads GAGVSQSPRYKVAKRGRDVALRCDSISGHVTLYWYRQTLGQGSEVLTYSQSDAQRDKSGRPSGRFSAERPERSVSTLKIQRTEQGDSAVYLCASRVGGTSTDTQYFGPGTRLTVL.

The chain couples TRBV28 to TRBJ1-2; D unclear. CDR1 is MDHEN and CDR2 is SYDVKM in the germline V gene. The CDR3 runs to 14 residues. The V end was cut by 3 bases, the J end by 8 bases, with 16 bases between. This CDR3 is CASSFFREIGGYTF. CDR3 nucleotide sequence: TGTGCCAGCAGTTTCTTCCGGGAGATCGGAGGCTACACCTTC.

This rearrangement joins TRBV6-5 to TRBJ2-7; 10 nucleotides agree with TRBD2. Losses at the gene ends were 6 bases for V and 2 bases for J; bases not matched to a gene: 4. This CDR3 is 14 amino acids long. The germline gives CDR1 MNHEY, CDR2 SVGAGI. CDR3 in DNA: TGTGCCAGCAGGATTAGCGGGAGGACCTACGAGCAGTACTTC. It is translated as CASRISGRTYEQYF.

The rearrangement joins TRBV18 to TRBJ1-4; D possibly corresponds to TRBD1 (6 bases). The CDR3 has 14 residues. The germline gives CDR1 KGHSH, CDR2 LQKENI. Trimming took 3 bases from V and 8 from J, leaving 13 bases between them. In DNA, the CDR3 is TGTGCCAGCTCACCCTTTGGGGGGGGCGAAAAACTGTTTTTT. Its protein product is CASSPFGGGEKLFF.

This clone occurred once. The rearrangement links TRBV3-1 (or the pseudogene TRBV3-2) to TRBJ2-7; 8 positions agree with TRBD2. The CDR3 has 15 amino acids. V shed 7 bases and J 5 bases; nucleotides not matched to a gene: 13. CDR1 is LGHDT, CDR2 YNNKEL, per germline (reference sequence). The CDR3 DNA reads TGTGCCAGCAACGCCGGGAGGGGATTCACCCACGAGCAGTACTTC. This gives the protein CASNAGRGFTHEQYF.

The count of this clone is one. This chain joins TRBV10-2 and TRBJ1-1; 9 bases fit TRBD1. The CDR3 spans 16 residues. CDR1 WSHSY and CDR2 SAAADI come from the germline V gene. The ends lost 8 bases at V and 4 bases at J; junction bases unmatched: 14. The CDR3 protein is CASRAGQGIGGTEAFF. The CDR3 coding sequence is TGCGCCAGCCGAGCGGGACAGGGAATCGGGGGCACTGAAGCTTTCTTT.

The count of this clone is one. This chain joins TRBV5-4 and TRBJ1-6, with TRBD1 identical over 9 bases. The V gene's germline CDR1 is SGHNT and CDR2 YYREEE (reference sequence). The CDR3 consists of 16 residues. Trimming took 0 bases from V and 6 from J; bases not matched to a gene: 4. In DNA, the CDR3 is TGTGCCAGCAGCTTGGCACAGGGGGCAGGTAATTCACCCCTCCACTTT. It encodes CASSLAQGAGNSPLHF.

The DNA of the CDR3 is TGCGCCAGCAGTGAGTCGTCGGTGGGGAGGGCCCAGTACTTC. It is translated as CASSESSVGRAQYF. The chain has TRBV10-1 and TRBJ2-5; 7 bases are shared with TRBD2. Unmatched junction bases numbered 7, after V lost 0 bases and J lost 9 bases. This CDR3 spans 14 amino acids. The germline V gene has CDR1 WNHNN and CDR2 SYGVQD (reference sequence).

V is TRBV9 and J is TRBJ2-3; 7 nucleotides match TRBD2. In germline, CDR1 is SGDLS, CDR2 YYNGEE. This CDR3 is built from 15 residues. With V trimmed by 4 bases and J by 4 bases, 9 bases remained unmatched. The CDR3 protein is CASSSQLAGADTQYF. The CDR3 DNA is TGTGCCAGCAGCTCCCAGCTGGCGGGAGCAGATACGCAGTATTTT.